Presented here are 2 T cell receptor beta chains from one specimen sequenced in a study of blood T cell repertoires in COVID-19. Profiling relied on immunoSEQ multiplex PCR, and the TCRdb table lists in-frame clones only, not all of them. The sample has more than 95,000 clones; 70% to 90% are singletons. What was sequenced was peripheral blood. The receptors were sampled from a human donor in a cohort sampled during active COVID-19.

The rearrangement joins TRBV30 to TRBJ2-7; perhaps TRBD1 as D (6 bases). There are 12 residues in the CDR3. Germline assignment: CDR1 GTSNPN and CDR2 SVGIG (reference sequence). Trimming stripped 4 bases from V and 4 bases from J, with 11 bases between. The CDR3 DNA reads as TGTGCCTGGAACAGGGAGTATTACGAGCAGTACTTC. Its translation is CAWNREYYEQYF. The complete variable domain, with remaining parts taken from reference TRBV30 and TRBJ2-7, reads SQTIHQWPATLVQPVGSPLSLECTVEGTSNPNLYWYRQAAGRGLQLLFYSVGIGQISSEVPQNLSASRPQDRQFILSSKKLLLSDSGFYLCAWNREYYEQYFGPGTRLTVT.

The rearrangement joins TRBV19 to TRBJ2-7; a weak D match, TRBD1 (6 bases). The CDR3 loop spans 13 amino acids. The V end was cut by 4 bases, the J end by 2 bases, with 9 bases between. Looked up from germline, CDR1 is LNHDA and CDR2 is SQIVND (reference sequence). This CDR3 reads CASSRQETYEQYF. In DNA, the CDR3 is TGTGCCAGTAGTAGACAGGAGACCTACGAGCAGTACTTC.